This entry lists 10 T cell receptor beta chains sequenced from one sample in a study of cytomegalovirus exposure and HLA in healthy donors. Repertoires were generated with immunoSEQ multiplex PCR, while TCRdb's copy carries only in-frame clones and drops some. The table has 240,000 or so clones, around 86% seen once. Sequenced: PBMCs. The source is a woman in her twenties or thirties in good health and CMV-seropositive.

The V and J genes are TRBV14 and TRBJ2-1; 11 nucleotides match TRBD2. Germline CDR1 is SGHDN and CDR2 is FVKESK. The CDR3 consists of 18 residues. The V segment lost 4 bases and the J segment 6 bases; nucleotides outside the gene matches: 14. CDR3 in amino acids: CASSLLAGEGFVSNEQFF. In DNA form, the CDR3 reads TGTGCCAGCAGCCTACTAGCGGGAGAGGGGTTCGTGAGCAATGAGCAGTTCTTC.

This rearrangement joins TRBV28 to TRBJ2-6; possibly TRBD1 for D (5 bases). V was cut by 6 bases and J by 8 bases, with 14 bases left in between. Germline V gives CDR1 MDHEN, CDR2 SYDVKM. The CDR3 length is 14 residues. The CDR3 sequence is CASRIRQSPNVLTF. The CDR3 coding sequence is TGTGCCAGCAGAATAAGACAGAGTCCCAACGTCCTGACTTTC.

The chain recombines TRBV7-9 with TRBJ1-1; D may be TRBD1 (6 bases). Trimming took 3 bases from V and 5 from J, leaving 13 bases between them. The CDR3 covers 14 residues. Germline CDR1 and CDR2: SEHNR and FQNEAQ (reference sequence). The CDR3 here is CASSFSQGSTEAFF. The CDR3 DNA follows: TGTGCCAGCAGCTTTTCGCAGGGGAGTACTGAAGCTTTCTTT.

This clone occurred a few times. The chain couples TRBV7-9 to TRBJ1-4; 7 positions match TRBD1. Germline CDR1 SEHNR, CDR2 FQNEAQ (reference sequence). This CDR3 spans 13 amino acids. The trim removed 1 base at V and 8 bases at J, leaving 1 base unmatched. CDR3 nucleotide sequence: TGTGCCAGCAGCTTAGGGGACAGAGAAAAACTGTTTTTT. It is translated as CASSLGDREKLFF.

The V gene is TRBV6-5, the J gene TRBJ1-1, with D tentatively TRBD1 (6 bases). The V gene lost 0 bases and the J gene lost 10 bases, with 21 bases spanning the gap. The CDR3 is 16 residues long. Germline CDR1 and CDR2: MNHEY and SVGAGI. CDR3 region: CASSYSAGSESRGAFF. The CDR3 DNA follows: TGTGCCAGCAGTTACTCGGCAGGGTCCGAGAGCAGGGGAGCTTTCTTT.

The genes are TRBV7-9 and TRBJ2-1; TRBD2 agrees at 8 bases. V lost 1 base to trimming and J lost 7 bases; unmatched junction nucleotides: 3. The length of the CDR3 is 14 residues. In germline, CDR1 is SEHNR, CDR2 FQNEAQ (reference sequence). The CDR3 coding sequence is TGTGCCAGCAGCTTAGTACTAGCGGCTAATGAGCAGTTCTTC. Amino acid sequence: CASSLVLAANEQFF.

The CDR3 protein is CATSSPPSSEQYF. The CDR3 DNA sequence: TGTGCCACCAGCAGCCCGCCTAGTTCCGAGCAGTACTTC. The chain links TRBV15 to TRBJ2-7; D is ambiguous. Germline CDR1 is LNHNV and CDR2 is YYDKDF (reference sequence). The V gene lost 3 bases and the J gene lost 6 bases, with 12 bases spanning the gap. CDR3 size: 13 residues.

This chain links TRBV28 with TRBJ2-7, with 7 bases lining up with TRBD1. CDR1 is MDHEN and CDR2 is SYDVKM in the germline V gene. V was clipped by 7 bases and J by 6 bases; unmatched bases: 6. The CDR3 loop spans 12 amino acids. In DNA form, the CDR3 reads TGTGCCAGCAACCACAGGGGAGTCGAGCAGTACTTC. Translation: CASNHRGVEQYF.

This chain uses TRBV15 with TRBJ2-2; 11 bases map to TRBD2. This CDR3 has 19 residues. Trimming cost V 1 base and J 3 bases; bases outside gene matches: 10. In germline, CDR1 is LNHNV, CDR2 YYDKDF (reference sequence). The CDR3 loop is CATSRGLAGGLGDTGELFF. For the CDR3, the DNA is TGTGCCACCAGCAGAGGCCTAGCGGGAGGTCTTGGCGACACCGGGGAGCTGTTTTTT. The variable domain in full, with the rest retrieved from reference TRBV15 and TRBJ2-2, is DAMVIQNPRYQVTQFGKPVTLSCSQTLNHNVMYWYQQKSSQAPKLLFHYYDKDFNNEADTPDNFQSRRPNTSFCFLDIRSPGLGDTAMYLCATSRGLAGGLGDTGELFFGEGSRLTVL.

This clone was detected a few times. The chain combines TRBV6-1 with TRBJ1-1; TRBD1 is a possible D gene (6 bases). From germline, CDR1 is MNHNS and CDR2 SASEGT. This CDR3 has 13 residues. V was cut by 2 bases and J by 9 bases, with 13 bases left in between. CDR3 nucleotide sequence: TGTGCCAGCAGTGAATACCGGGACACCAAAGCTTTCTTT. Residues: CASSEYRDTKAFF.